One sample yielded the 3 T cell receptor beta chains listed below, sequenced in a study of T-cell memory formation after mild COVID-19. TCRdb re-called the 5' RACE reads through MiXCR, storing one row per CDR3 protein. The sample has around 340,000 distinct CDR3 sequences, 10% to 15% seen once. The source material was PBMCs or a T cell subset sorted from them (not recorded which). These receptor sequences come from a man between 18 and 35 years old who had mild COVID-19 (a few samples of this study predate the infection). Cell type and time point are not known.

In its sample, this clonotype was seen many times. The chain couples TRBV3-1 to TRBJ1-1; D unclear. V lost 3 bases to trimming and J lost 1 base, with 9 bases between them. CDR3 length: 14 residues. Germline CDR1 reads LGHDT; CDR2 reads YNNKEL (reference sequence). The CDR3 sequence: CASSQLYANTEAFF. The CDR3 nucleotides read TGTGCCAGCAGCCAGTTGTACGCGAACACTGAAGCTTTCTTT. The whole variable domain, remainder taken from reference TRBV3-1 and TRBJ1-1, is DTAVSQTPKYLVTQMGNDKSIKCEQNLGHDTMYWYKQDSKKFLKIMFSYNNKELIINETVPNRFSPKSPDKAHLNLHINSLELGDSAVYFCASSQLYANTEAFFGQGTRLTVV.

This clonotype was detected ten times or more. The chain is built from TRBV12-3 or TRBV12-4 and TRBJ1-5, with D possibly matching TRBD1 (5 bases). The CDR3 extends over 16 amino acids. With 7 bases removed from V and 4 bases from J, the gap between germline ends came to 20 bases. DNA of the CDR3: TGTGCCAGCACACTCAGGGAAGGAAACAGAAATCAGCCCCAGCATTTT. Protein sequence: CASTLREGNRNQPQHF.

This chain connects TRBV7-3 to TRBJ2-3; 12 bases match TRBD2. The J segment lost 1 base and the V segment lost 2 bases, leaving 7 bases of the junction unmatched. The CDR3 sequence is 18 residues long. Germline lookup yields CDR1 SGHTA and CDR2 FQGTGA. CDR3 in DNA: TGTGCCAGCAGCTTAGCGACTAGCGGGGGACCTCGCACAGATACGCAGTATTTT. It translates to CASSLATSGGPRTDTQYF.